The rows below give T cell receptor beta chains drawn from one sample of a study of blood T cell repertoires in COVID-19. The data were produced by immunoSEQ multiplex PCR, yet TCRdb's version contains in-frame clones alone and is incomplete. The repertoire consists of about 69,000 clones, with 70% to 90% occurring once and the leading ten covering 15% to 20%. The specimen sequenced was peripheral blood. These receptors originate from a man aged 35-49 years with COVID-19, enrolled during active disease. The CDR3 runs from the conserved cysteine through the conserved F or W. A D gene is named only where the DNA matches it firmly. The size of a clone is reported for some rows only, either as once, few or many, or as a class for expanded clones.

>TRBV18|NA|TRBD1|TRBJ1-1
TGTGCCAGCTCCCCAGGACAGGGGTACACTGAAGCTTTCTTT
CASSPGQGYTEAFF
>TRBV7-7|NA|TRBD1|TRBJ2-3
TGTGCCAGCAGCGCGGGACAGGGGGCGGCAGATACGCAGTATTTT
CASSAGQGAADTQYF
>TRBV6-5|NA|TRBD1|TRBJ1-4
TGTGCCAGCAGCCCGGGACAGGGGAGGGAAAAACTGTTTTTT
CASSPGQGREKLFF
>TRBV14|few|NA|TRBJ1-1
TGTGCCAGCAGCCCCACAGGGTTCACTGAAGCTTTCTTT
CASSPTGFTEAFF
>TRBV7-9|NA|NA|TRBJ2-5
TGTGCCAGCACCCCCACCGGGGGAGAGACCCAGTACTTC
CASTPTGGETQYF
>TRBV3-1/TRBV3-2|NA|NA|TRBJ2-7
TGTGCCAGCAGCCGCCTGACAGGTAGAACCTCCGAGCAGTACTTC
CASSRLTGRTSEQYF
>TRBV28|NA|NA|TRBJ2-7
TGTGCCAGCAGTCTAGGGGTCTACGAGCAGTACTTC
CASSLGVYEQYF
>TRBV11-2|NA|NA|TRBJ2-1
TGTGCCAGCAGCTATACTATTTGGGAGAATGAGCAGTTCTTC
CASSYTIWENEQFF
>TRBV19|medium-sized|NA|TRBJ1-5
TGTGCCAGTAGTATGAGGCAGGGTACCAATCAGCCCCAGCATTTT
CASSMRQGTNQPQHF
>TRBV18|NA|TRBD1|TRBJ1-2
TGTGCCAGCTCTTTCCAACCCGGGACAGGGGTTGGCTACACCTTC
CASSFQPGTGVGYTF
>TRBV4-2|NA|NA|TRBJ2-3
TGTGCCAGCAGCCAAGAGGCCCAAACAGATACGCAGTATTTT
CASSQEAQTDTQYF
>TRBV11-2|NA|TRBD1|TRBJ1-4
TGTGCCAGCAGCTTTATGGGGTCAGGGGGTGAAAAACTGTTTTTT
CASSFMGSGGEKLFF
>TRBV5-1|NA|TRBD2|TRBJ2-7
TGCGCCAGCAGCTTGGGGTTAGTACTAGCGGGGCGCTACGAGCAGTACTTC
CASSLGLVLAGRYEQYF
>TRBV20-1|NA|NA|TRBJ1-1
TGCAGTGCTAGTGGGGGGGGGATGACCACTGAAGCTTTCTTT
CSASGGGMTTEAFF
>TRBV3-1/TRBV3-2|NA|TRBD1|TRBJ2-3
TGTGCCAGCAGCCAAGGGCTCACAGGGGCAGATACGCAGTATTTT
CASSQGLTGADTQYF
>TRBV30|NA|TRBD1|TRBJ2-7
TGTGCCTGGAGCCCCGCCACAGGGGCTGAAGAGCAGTACTTC
CAWSPATGAEEQYF
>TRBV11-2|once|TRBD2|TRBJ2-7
TGTGCCAGCAGCTTGGTACGGGGGGCCTACGAGCAGTACTTC
CASSLVRGAYEQYF
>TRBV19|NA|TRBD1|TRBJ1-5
TGTGCCAGTGTTGACAGGGGGCGCATGGTAAAAGGCAATCAGCCCCAGCATTTT
CASVDRGRMVKGNQPQHF
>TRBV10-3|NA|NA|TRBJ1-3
TGTGCCATCAGTAACGGGGGTTCTGGAAACACCATATATTTT
CAISNGGSGNTIYF
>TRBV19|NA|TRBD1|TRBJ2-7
TGTGCCAGTAGTAGGGGACAGGCAGACTACGAGCAGTACTTC
CASSRGQADYEQYF
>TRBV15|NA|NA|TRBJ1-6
TGTGCCACCAGCAGAGATGGCCAGGCGGGTAATTCACCCCTCCACTTT
CATSRDGQAGNSPLHF
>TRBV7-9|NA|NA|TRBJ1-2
TGTGCCAGCAGCTTTGATGGGGGGGCAGGCGCAGGTGGCTACACCTTC
CASSFDGGAGAGGYTF
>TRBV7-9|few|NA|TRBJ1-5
TGTGCCAGCAGCCCTCAGGGGAATCAGCCCCAGCATTTT
CASSPQGNQPQHF
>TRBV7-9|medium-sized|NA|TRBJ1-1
TGTGCCAGCAGCTTCCACAGGGAGTTTGCTACTGAAGCTTTCTTT
CASSFHREFATEAFF
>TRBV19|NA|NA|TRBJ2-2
TGTGCCAGTAGTATTAGTAGTCGGACAGACGACACCGGGGAGCTGTTTTTT
CASSISSRTDDTGELFF
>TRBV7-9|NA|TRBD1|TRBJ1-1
TGTGCCAGCAGCACTCGGACAGGGGCGAGCACTGAAGCTTTCTTT
CASSTRTGASTEAFF
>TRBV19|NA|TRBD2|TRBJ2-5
TGTGCCAGTAGTTCCCGTCCCCTAGCGGGGAAACAAGAGACCCAGTACTTC
CASSSRPLAGKQETQYF
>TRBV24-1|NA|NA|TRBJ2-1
TGTGCCACCAGTGATTTGAGGGGCGACTCCTACAATGAGCAGTTCTTC
CATSDLRGDSYNEQFF
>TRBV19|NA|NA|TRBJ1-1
TGTGCCAGTAGTATGGGGGCGGGCACTGAAGCTTTCTTT
CASSMGAGTEAFF
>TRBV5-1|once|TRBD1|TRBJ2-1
TGCGCCAGCAGCCCGGGGACAGGGGAAGAGCAGTTCTTC
CASSPGTGEEQFF
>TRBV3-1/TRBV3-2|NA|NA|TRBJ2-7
TGTGCCAGCAGCCAAGGTCGCGGGAACGAGCAGTACTTC
CASSQGRGNEQYF
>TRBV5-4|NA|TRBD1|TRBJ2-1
TGTGCCAGCAGCTGGGGGACAGGGGAGAATGAGCAGTTCTTC
CASSWGTGENEQFF
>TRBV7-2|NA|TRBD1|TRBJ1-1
TGTGCCAGCAGCTCTGGACAGGGTATCACTGAAGCTTTCTTT
CASSSGQGITEAFF
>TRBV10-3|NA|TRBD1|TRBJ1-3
TGTGCCATCAGTGAGAGGGGACAGGGTTCGGCTGGAAACACCATATATTTT
CAISERGQGSAGNTIYF
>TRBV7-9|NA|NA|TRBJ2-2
TGTGCCAGCAGGCGTACGGCCGGGGAGCTGTTTTTT
CASRRTAGELFF
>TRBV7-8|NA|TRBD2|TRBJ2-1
TGTGCCAGCAGCTTAGGGACTAGCGGGGGGGCCCACAATGAGCAGTTCTTC
CASSLGTSGGAHNEQFF
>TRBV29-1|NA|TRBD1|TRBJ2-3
TGCAGCTCGATTCAGGACAGGACAGATACGCAGTATTTT
CSSIQDRTDTQYF
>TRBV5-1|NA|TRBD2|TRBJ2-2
TGCGCCAGCAGCGGGGGGCCTAGCGGGGGAGCAGCCCAAGGGGAGCTGTTTTTT
CASSGGPSGGAAQGELFF
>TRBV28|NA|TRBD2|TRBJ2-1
TGTGCCAGCCGCAAAGCGGGGGGGCGACCCGGGCAGTTCTTC
CASRKAGGRPGQFF
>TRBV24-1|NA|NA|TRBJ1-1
TGTGCCACCAGTGAACTTGACACCTCTGAAGCTTTCTTT
CATSELDTSEAFF
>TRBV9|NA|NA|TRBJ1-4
TGTGCCAGCAGCCCGACCGACAGAGCTAATGAAAAACTGTTTTTT
CASSPTDRANEKLFF
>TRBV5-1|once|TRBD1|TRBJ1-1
TGCGCCAGCAGCTCTACTGAGGGGGCTTCTGAAGCTTTCTTT
CASSSTEGASEAFF
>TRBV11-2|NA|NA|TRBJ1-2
TGTGCCAGCAGCTTAGAAGAACAGGGAGTGTATGGCTACACCTTC
CASSLEEQGVYGYTF
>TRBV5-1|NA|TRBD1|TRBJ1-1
TGCGCCAGCACCCCCCGGGACAGGGAATGGGGCACTGAAGCTTTCTTT
CASTPRDREWGTEAFF
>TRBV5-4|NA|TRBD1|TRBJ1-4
TGTGCCAGCAGTTCGGACAGGATAGGGGAAAAACTGTTTTTT
CASSSDRIGEKLFF
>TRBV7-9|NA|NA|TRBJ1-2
TGTGCCAGCAGCTTAAATTCGGACTATGGCTACACCTTC
CASSLNSDYGYTF
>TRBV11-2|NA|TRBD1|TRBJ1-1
TGTGCCAGCAGCTTCGACAGGGGCACTGAAGCTTTCTTT
CASSFDRGTEAFF
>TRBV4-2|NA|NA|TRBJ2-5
TGTGCCAGCAGCCAAGGCAATCGTGGATCGGGGGAGACCCAGTACTTC
CASSQGNRGSGETQYF
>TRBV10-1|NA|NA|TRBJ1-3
TGCGCCAGCAGTGACGGGACACCGTCTGGAAACACCATATATTTT
CASSDGTPSGNTIYF
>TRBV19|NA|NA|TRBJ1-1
TGTGCCGGTTTACAGAACACTGAAGCTTTCTTT
CAGLQNTEAFF
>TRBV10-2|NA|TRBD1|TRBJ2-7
TGCGCCAGCAAAGACAGGGCCTACGAGCAGTACTTC
CASKDRAYEQYF
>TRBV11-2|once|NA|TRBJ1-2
TGTGCCAGCAGCTTGCTGGTCGCAGGGTCCGGCTACACCTTC
CASSLLVAGSGYTF
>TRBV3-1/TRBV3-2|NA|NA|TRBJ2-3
TGTGCCAGCAGTTCCCGAGATACGCAGTATTTT
CASSSRDTQYF
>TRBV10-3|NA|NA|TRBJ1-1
TGTGCCATCAGTGAAGGCCCGGGGTTGGACACTGAAGCTTTCTTT
CAISEGPGLDTEAFF
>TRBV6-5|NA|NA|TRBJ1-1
TGTGCCAGCAGCCGCAGGGGGAACACTGAAGCTTTCTTT
CASSRRGNTEAFF
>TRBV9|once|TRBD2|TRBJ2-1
TGTGCCAGCAGCGTAGAGGGCGGGGGGGCCCATGAGCAGTTCTTC
CASSVEGGGAHEQFF
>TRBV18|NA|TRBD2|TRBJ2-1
TGTGCCAGCTCACCACCTTCTAGCGGGGCATACAATGAGCAGTTCTTC
CASSPPSSGAYNEQFF
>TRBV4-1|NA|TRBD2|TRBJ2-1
TGCGCCAGCAGCCAACCGAGTGGGGAGCGGGGGGCGGCCAATTACAATGAGCAGTTCTTC
CASSQPSGERGAANYNEQFF